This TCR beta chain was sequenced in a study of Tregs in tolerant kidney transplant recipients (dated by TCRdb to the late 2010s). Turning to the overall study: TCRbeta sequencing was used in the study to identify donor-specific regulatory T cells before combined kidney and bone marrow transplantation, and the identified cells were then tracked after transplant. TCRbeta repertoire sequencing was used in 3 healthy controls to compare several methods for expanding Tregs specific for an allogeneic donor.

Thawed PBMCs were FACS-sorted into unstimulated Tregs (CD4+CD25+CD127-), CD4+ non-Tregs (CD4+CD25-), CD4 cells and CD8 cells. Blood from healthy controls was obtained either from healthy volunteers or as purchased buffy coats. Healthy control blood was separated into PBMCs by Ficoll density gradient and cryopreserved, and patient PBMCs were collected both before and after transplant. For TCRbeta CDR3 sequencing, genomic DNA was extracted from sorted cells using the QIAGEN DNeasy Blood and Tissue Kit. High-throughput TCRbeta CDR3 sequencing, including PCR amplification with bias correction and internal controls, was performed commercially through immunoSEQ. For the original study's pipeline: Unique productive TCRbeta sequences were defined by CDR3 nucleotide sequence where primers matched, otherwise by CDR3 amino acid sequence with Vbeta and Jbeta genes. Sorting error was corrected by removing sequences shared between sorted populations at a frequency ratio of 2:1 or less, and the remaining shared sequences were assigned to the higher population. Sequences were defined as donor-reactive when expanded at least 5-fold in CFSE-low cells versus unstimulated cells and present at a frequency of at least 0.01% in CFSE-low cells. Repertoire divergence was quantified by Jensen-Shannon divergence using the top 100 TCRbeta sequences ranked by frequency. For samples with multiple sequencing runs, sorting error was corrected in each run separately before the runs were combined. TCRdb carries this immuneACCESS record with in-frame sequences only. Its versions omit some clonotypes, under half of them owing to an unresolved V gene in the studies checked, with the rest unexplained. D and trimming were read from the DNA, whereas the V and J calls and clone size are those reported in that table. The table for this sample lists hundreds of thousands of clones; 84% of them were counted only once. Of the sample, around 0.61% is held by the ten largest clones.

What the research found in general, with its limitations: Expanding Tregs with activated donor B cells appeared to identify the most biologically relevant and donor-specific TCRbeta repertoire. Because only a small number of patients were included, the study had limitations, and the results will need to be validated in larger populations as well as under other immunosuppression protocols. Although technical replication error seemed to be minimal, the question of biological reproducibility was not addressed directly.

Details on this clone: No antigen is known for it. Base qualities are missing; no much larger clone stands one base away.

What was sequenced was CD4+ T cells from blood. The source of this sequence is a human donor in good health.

The CDR3 reads as follows: CAWSVQVNTEAFF. The DNA reads as follows: TGTGCCTGGAGTGTACAGGTAAACACTGAAGCTTTCTTT. The chain is assembled from TRBV30 and TRBJ1-1; TRBD1 might be the D gene, on 5 matching bases. Including the terminal cysteine and phenylalanine, the CDR3 comprises 13 residues. Only the CDR3 part of the read is kept: 39 bases, read in frame from the first base. The V and J ends are trimmed by 0 bases and 2 bases, leaving 7 bases between them. CDR1 is given as GTSNPN and CDR2 as SVGIG, both from the germline V gene (reference sequence).